This T cell receptor (beta chain) emerged from a study of OX40 agonist ivuxolimab in advanced cancers. Study in general: The patients received agonistic anti-OX40 (CD134) antibody ivuxolimab.

The germline V gene encodes CDR1 MDHEN and CDR2 SYDVKM. V was trimmed by 3 bases and J by 6 bases, leaving 11 bases between them. The length of the CDR3 is 14 residues. Repertoires were generated with immunoSEQ multiplex PCR, while TCRdb's copy carries only in-frame clones and drops some. The sample holds tens of thousands of clones, about 86% seen once. The chain joins TRBV28 to TRBJ2-2; D is unclear. This TCR was sampled from an adult with an advanced solid tumor such as melanoma, head and neck, liver or kidney cancer. The source material was CD4+ or CD8+ T cells sorted from blood, sampled in a trial of the OX40 agonist ivuxolimab. In DNA, the CDR3 is TGTGCCAGCAGTTTGGACCCGGCCGCCGGGGAGCTGTTTTTT. Translated, it gives CASSLDPAAGELFF.